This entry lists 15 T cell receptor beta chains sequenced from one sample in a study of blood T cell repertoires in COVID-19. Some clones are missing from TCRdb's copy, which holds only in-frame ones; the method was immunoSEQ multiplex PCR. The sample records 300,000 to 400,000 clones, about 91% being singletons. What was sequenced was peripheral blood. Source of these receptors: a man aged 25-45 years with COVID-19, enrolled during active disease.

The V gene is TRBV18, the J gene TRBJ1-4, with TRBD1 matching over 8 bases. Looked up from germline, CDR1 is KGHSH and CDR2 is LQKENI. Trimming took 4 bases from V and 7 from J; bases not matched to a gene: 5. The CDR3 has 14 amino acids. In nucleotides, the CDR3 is TGTGCCAGCTCACTGACAGGGGCGGGTGAAAAACTGTTTTTT. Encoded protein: CASSLTGAGEKLFF.

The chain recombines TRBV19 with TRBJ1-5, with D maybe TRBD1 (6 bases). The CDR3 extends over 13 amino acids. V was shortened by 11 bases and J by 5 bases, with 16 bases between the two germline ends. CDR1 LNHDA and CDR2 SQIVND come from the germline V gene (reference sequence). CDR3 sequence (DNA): TGTGCCTCGGCACAGGGCCCATATCAGCCCCAGCATTTT. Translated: CASAQGPYQPQHF.

The CDR3 sequence: CASSLEGEQYF. The CDR3, as DNA: TGCGCCAGCAGCCTCGAGGGAGAGCAGTACTTC. The gene calls are TRBV4-1 and TRBJ2-7; a possible D gene is TRBD2 (5 bases). V lost 4 bases, J lost 7 bases, and 8 bases lay in between. This CDR3 has 11 residues. From germline, CDR1 is MGHRA and CDR2 YSYEKL.

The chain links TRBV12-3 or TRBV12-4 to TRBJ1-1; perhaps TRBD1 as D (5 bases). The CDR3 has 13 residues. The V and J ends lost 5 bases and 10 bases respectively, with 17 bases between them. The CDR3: CASSLRRGFGAFF. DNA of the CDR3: TGTGCCAGCAGTCTCCGAAGGGGATTCGGAGCTTTCTTT.

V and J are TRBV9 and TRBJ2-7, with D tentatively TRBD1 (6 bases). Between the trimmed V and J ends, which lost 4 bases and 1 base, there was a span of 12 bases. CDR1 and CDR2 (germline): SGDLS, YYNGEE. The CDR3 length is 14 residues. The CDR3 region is CASSPRTESYEQYF. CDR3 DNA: TGTGCCAGCAGCCCTCGGACAGAGTCCTACGAGCAGTACTTC.

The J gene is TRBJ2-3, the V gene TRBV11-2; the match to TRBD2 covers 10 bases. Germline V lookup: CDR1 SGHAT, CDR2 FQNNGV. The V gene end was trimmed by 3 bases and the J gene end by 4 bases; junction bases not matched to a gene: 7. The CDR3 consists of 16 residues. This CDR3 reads CASSFTQAGGADTQYF. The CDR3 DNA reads TGTGCCAGCAGCTTCACACAAGCGGGGGGGGCAGATACGCAGTATTTT.

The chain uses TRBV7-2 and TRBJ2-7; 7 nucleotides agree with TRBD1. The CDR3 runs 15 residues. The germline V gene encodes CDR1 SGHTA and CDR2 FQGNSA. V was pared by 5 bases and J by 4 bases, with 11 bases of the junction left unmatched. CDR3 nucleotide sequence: TGTGCCAGCAGCGACGCGCCGGGACAGACTTACGAGCAGTACTTC. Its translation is CASSDAPGQTYEQYF.

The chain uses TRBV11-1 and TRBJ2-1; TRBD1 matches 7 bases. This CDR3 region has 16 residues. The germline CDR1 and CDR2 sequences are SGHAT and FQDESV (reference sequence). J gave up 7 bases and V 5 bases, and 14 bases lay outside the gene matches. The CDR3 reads CASSIEGAGSLNEQFF. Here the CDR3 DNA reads TGTGCCAGCAGCATAGAGGGGGCAGGGAGTTTGAATGAGCAGTTCTTC.

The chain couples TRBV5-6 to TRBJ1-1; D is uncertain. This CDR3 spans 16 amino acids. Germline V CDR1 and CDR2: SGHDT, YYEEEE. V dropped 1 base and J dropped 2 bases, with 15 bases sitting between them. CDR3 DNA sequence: TGTGCCAGCAGCTTGCGGCGGGTCCGAGGTAACACTGAAGCTTTCTTT. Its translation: CASSLRRVRGNTEAFF. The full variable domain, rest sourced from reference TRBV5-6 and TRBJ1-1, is DAGVTQSPTHLIKTRGQQVTLRCSPKSGHDTVSWYQQALGQGPQFIFQYYEEEERQRGNFPDRFSGHQFPNYSSELNVNALLLGDSALYLCASSLRRVRGNTEAFFGQGTRLTVV.

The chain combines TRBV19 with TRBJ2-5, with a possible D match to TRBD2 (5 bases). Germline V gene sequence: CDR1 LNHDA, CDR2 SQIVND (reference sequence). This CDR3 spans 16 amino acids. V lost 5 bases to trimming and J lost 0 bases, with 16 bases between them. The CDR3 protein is CASSARSGRYQETQYF. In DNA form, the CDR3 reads TGTGCCAGTAGTGCCCGGAGCGGAAGGTACCAAGAGACCCAGTACTTC.

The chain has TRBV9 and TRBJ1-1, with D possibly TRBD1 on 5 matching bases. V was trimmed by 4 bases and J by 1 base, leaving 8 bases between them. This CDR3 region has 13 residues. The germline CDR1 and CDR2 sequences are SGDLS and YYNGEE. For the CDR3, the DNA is TGTGCCAGCAGCCCGACAGCGAACACTGAAGCTTTCTTT. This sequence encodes CASSPTANTEAFF.

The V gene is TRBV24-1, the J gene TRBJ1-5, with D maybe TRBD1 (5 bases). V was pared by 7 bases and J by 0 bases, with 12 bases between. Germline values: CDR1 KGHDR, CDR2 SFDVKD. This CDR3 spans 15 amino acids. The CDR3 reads CATSGGGISNQPQHF. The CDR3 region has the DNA TGTGCCACCAGCGGGGGAGGTATTAGCAATCAGCCCCAGCATTTT.

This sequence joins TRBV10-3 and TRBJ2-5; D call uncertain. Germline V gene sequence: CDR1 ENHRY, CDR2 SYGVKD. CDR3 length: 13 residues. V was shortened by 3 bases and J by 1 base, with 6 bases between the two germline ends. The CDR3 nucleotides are TGTGCCATCAGTGAACAGAGCCAAGAGACCCAGTACTTC. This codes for CAISEQSQETQYF.

CDR3 loop: CASSPEGTREDEQFF. CDR3 bases: TGTGCCAGCAGCCCAGAAGGGACCCGGGAGGATGAGCAGTTCTTC. The rearrangement joins TRBV9 to TRBJ2-1, with 7 nucleotides matching TRBD2. Germline V lookup: CDR1 SGDLS, CDR2 YYNGEE. After removal of 4 bases from V and 8 bases from J, the junction contained 12 bases not matched to a gene. CDR3 length: 15 amino acids.

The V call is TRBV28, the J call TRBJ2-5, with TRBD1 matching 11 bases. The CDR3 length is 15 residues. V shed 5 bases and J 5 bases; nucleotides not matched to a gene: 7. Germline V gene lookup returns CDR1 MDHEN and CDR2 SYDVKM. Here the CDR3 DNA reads TGTGCCAGCAGTAGGTTTGGGGACAGGGGGGAGACCCAGTACTTC. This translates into CASSRFGDRGETQYF.